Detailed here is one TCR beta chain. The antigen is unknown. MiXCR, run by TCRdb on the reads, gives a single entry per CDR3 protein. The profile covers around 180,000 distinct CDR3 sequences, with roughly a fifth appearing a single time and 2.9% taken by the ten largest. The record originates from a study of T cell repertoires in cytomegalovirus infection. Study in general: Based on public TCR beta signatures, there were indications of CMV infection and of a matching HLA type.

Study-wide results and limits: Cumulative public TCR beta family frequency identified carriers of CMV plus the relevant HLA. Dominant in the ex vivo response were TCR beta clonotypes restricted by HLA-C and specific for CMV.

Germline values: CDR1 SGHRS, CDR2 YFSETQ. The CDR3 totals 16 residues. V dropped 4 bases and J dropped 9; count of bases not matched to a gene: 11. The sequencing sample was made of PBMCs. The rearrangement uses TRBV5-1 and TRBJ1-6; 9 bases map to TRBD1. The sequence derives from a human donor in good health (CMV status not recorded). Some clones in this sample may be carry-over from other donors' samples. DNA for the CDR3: TGCGCCAGCAGCAATCCGGGACAGGGAGCGGGTTCACCCCTCCACTTT. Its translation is CASSNPGQGAGSPLHF.